This T cell receptor beta chain was captured in a study of blood T cell repertoires in COVID-19. On the study more broadly: COVID-19 samples from acute and convalescent phases originated in the United States, Italy and Spain.

TCRdb's copy holds only in-frame clones and misses some; the assay was immunoSEQ multiplex PCR. The table records tens of thousands of clones, about 85% of them present only once. The CDR3 sequence is 19 residues long. V shed 1 base, J shed 2 bases, and the junction held 13 bases outside the gene matches. Germline CDR1 SEHNR, CDR2 FQNEAQ (reference sequence). The TCR originated in a man aged 55-75 years with COVID-19, enrolled during active disease. The source material was peripheral blood. V usage is TRBV7-9 and J usage is TRBJ2-2; TRBD2 agrees at 7 bases. The CDR3 protein is CASSLERWGAGPNTGELFF. CDR3 sequence (DNA): TGTGCCAGCAGCTTAGAGCGGTGGGGAGCGGGGCCCAACACCGGGGAGCTGTTTTTT.